This entry lists 17 T cell receptor beta chains sequenced from one sample in a study of blood T cell repertoires in COVID-19. Only in-frame clones appear in the TCRdb table, and some are missing; sequencing was by immunoSEQ multiplex PCR. This table has about 200,000 clones, roughly 84% appearing once. Sequenced input: PBMCs or T cells enriched from blood (not recorded which). Receptors were obtained from a man aged 40-49 years who had recovered from COVID-19.

V is TRBV28 and J is TRBJ1-4, with D unresolved. Per the germline V gene, CDR1 is MDHEN and CDR2 is SYDVKM. Trimming shortened V by 8 bases and J by 8 bases, and 15 bases separated the two germline ends. CDR3 size: 13 residues. CDR3 sequence (DNA): TGTGCCAGCTCACTTGTCTCCTTCGAAAAACTGTTTTTT. Its protein product is CASSLVSFEKLFF.

This clone has more than one count but fewer than ten. The chain couples TRBV5-6 to TRBJ2-7, with 8 bases that match TRBD2. With 1 base clipped from V and 6 bases from J, the junction kept 12 bases outside the gene matches. Germline loops: CDR1 SGHDT, CDR2 YYEEEE. CDR3 length: 16 amino acids. Here the CDR3 DNA reads TGTGCCAGCAGCTTGCCGTCCTCGTCGGGGGGGAGCGAGCAGTACTTC. It yields the protein CASSLPSSSGGSEQYF.

V gene TRBV20-1 combines with J gene TRBJ2-7; 7 nucleotides match TRBD1. Unmatched junction bases numbered 8, after V lost 3 bases and J lost 3 bases. The CDR3 covers 14 residues. Per germline, CDR1 DFQATT and CDR2 SNEGSKA (reference sequence). The CDR3 region is CSASSPGQDYEQYF. Written as DNA, the CDR3 is TGCAGTGCTAGTAGTCCCGGACAGGACTACGAGCAGTACTTC.

This clone was seen only a few times. The rearrangement links TRBV19 to TRBJ1-6; 7 bases are shared with TRBD1. CDR1 LNHDA and CDR2 SQIVND come from the germline V gene (reference sequence). Trimming removed 5 bases from V and 8 bases from J; junction bases left unmatched: 6. The CDR3 length is 14 residues. This CDR3 reads CASSVDREDSPLHF. The DNA of the CDR3 is TGTGCCAGTAGTGTCGACAGGGAGGATTCACCCCTCCACTTT.

The chain recombines TRBV2 with TRBJ1-4; 8 bases are a match to TRBD1. Germline V CDR1 and CDR2: SNHLY, FYNNEI. The CDR3 extends over 15 amino acids. The V gene end was trimmed by 1 base and the J gene end by 8 bases; junction bases not matched to a gene: 6. CDR3 sequence: CASSEDDRGGEKLFF. CDR3 nucleotides: TGTGCCAGCAGTGAAGATGACAGGGGAGGGGAAAAACTGTTTTTT. Drawing the rest from reference TRBV2 and TRBJ1-4, the complete variable domain is EPEVTQTPSHQVTQMGQEVILRCVPISNHLYFYWYRQILGQKVEFLVSFYNNEISEKSEIFDDQFSVERPDGSNFTLKIRSTKLEDSAMYFCASSEDDRGGEKLFFGSGTQLSVL.

The rearrangement joins TRBV9 to TRBJ1-5; the D is unclear. In germline, CDR1 is SGDLS, CDR2 YYNGEE. The V gene lost 1 base and the J gene lost 0 bases, with 5 bases spanning the gap. The CDR3 runs to 14 residues. CDR3 nucleotide sequence: TGTGCCAGCAGCGTATCTAATAGCAATCAGCCCCAGCATTTT. It encodes CASSVSNSNQPQHF.

This chain links TRBV6-2 or TRBV6-3 with TRBJ2-2; D uncertain. There are 15 residues in the CDR3. Germline CDR1 reads MNHEY; CDR2 reads SVGEGT. V lost 2 bases and J 5 bases, leaving 12 bases between the germline ends. The CDR3 coding sequence is TGTGCCAGCAGTTACAGGAGTTGGGTTACCGGGGAGCTGTTTTTT. This gives the protein CASSYRSWVTGELFF.

The chain has TRBV5-1 and TRBJ1-1; 8 bases fit TRBD1. The CDR3 loop spans 19 amino acids. V was pared by 0 bases and J by 1 base, with 14 bases of the junction left unmatched. Germline-derived CDR1 and CDR2 are SGHRS and YFSETQ. The CDR3 region is CASSLAPKGSGTGNTEAFF. CDR3 coding DNA: TGCGCCAGCAGCTTGGCCCCAAAAGGATCCGGGACAGGGAACACTGAAGCTTTCTTT.

This chain joins TRBV2 and TRBJ2-7; no firm D call. This CDR3 is 16 amino acids long. Trimming pared 1 base from V and 0 bases from J, leaving 13 bases between. Germline CDR1 reads SNHLY; CDR2 reads FYNNEI. For the CDR3, the DNA is TGTGCCAGCAGTGAAGGGAGACTCGAGAGCTCCTACGAGCAGTACTTC. Encoded protein: CASSEGRLESSYEQYF.

This chain links TRBV21-1 with TRBJ1-1; the table gives TRBD1 as D, unverified against the DNA. TRBV21-1 is a known pseudogene. The length of the CDR3 is 17 residues. The DNA for the CDR3 is TGTGCCAGCAGCAAAGGGGCCCCTCGACAGCGGAACACTGAAGCTTTCTTT. Translated, it gives CASSKGAPRQRNTEAFF.

This clone was counted once. The rearrangement joins TRBV7-9 to TRBJ2-6; weak D call: TRBD1 (6 bases). Trimming pared 8 bases from V and 5 bases from J, leaving 19 bases between. This CDR3 has 16 amino acids. Germline V gene sequence: CDR1 SEHNR, CDR2 FQNEAQ (reference sequence). The CDR3 here is CASAGLLTGRANVLTF. Here the CDR3 DNA reads TGTGCCAGCGCGGGCCTCTTAACAGGGCGGGCCAACGTCCTGACTTTC.

The chain uses TRBV10-1 and TRBJ1-2; D possibly corresponds to TRBD1 (5 bases). The CDR3 has 13 amino acids. CDR1 and CDR2 (germline): WNHNN, SYGVQD (reference sequence). V lost 1 base to trimming and J lost 3 bases, with 6 bases between them. In DNA, the CDR3 is TGCGCCAGCAGTGAGTTCAGGGACTATGGCTACACCTTC. The encoded protein is CASSEFRDYGYTF.

The genes are TRBV25-1 and TRBJ1-5; 7 bases agree with TRBD1. Germline CDR1 MGHDK, CDR2 SYGVNS. The CDR3 has 14 residues. J was trimmed by 3 bases and V by 5 bases; bases with no gene match: 4. CDR3 nucleotides: TGTGCCAGCAGTCAGACAGGGAACAATCAGCCCCAGCATTTT. Its protein product is CASSQTGNNQPQHF.

The chain joins TRBV4-1 to TRBJ1-4, with TRBD1 identical over 8 bases. J lost 8 bases, V lost 6 bases, and 8 bases had no gene match. In germline, CDR1 is MGHRA, CDR2 YSYEKL. This CDR3 region has 14 residues. This CDR3 reads CASSRTGLGEKLFF. CDR3 DNA: TGCGCCAGCAGTCGGACAGGGCTTGGGGAAAAACTGTTTTTT.

This rearrangement joins TRBV28 to TRBJ1-2; D gene ambiguous. V was shortened by 3 bases and J by 5 bases, with 4 bases between the two germline ends. The CDR3 consists of 11 residues. Germline CDR1 is MDHEN and CDR2 is SYDVKM. The CDR3 region is CASSLSYGYTF. The CDR3 DNA follows: TGTGCCAGCAGTTTGAGTTATGGCTACACCTTC.

The chain uses TRBV7-2 and TRBJ2-1; 7 bases match TRBD1. The CDR3 consists of 13 residues. The germline CDR1 and CDR2 sequences are SGHTA and FQGNSA. The junction had 11 bases not matched to a gene; V was cut back by 4 bases and J by 14 bases. The CDR3 is CASSSITGTEKFF. DNA for the CDR3: TGTGCCAGCAGCTCAATTACCGGGACAGAGAAGTTCTTC.

The genes are TRBV6-5 and TRBJ1-1; D not resolved. CDR1 is MNHEY and CDR2 is SVGAGI in the germline V gene. The germline V and J ends were trimmed by 4 bases and 3 bases, with 12 bases remaining between them. The CDR3 loop spans 14 amino acids. CDR3 nucleotides: TGTGCCAGCAGTTTCATGACGGGATACACTGAAGCTTTCTTT. Protein: CASSFMTGYTEAFF.